The rows below give T cell receptor beta chains drawn from one sample of a study of cytomegalovirus exposure and HLA in healthy donors. Clones were sequenced by immunoSEQ multiplex PCR, and TCRdb holds only the in-frame ones, with some missing. The sample has some 110,000 clones, around 64% seen once; the top ten hold around 8.2%. What was sequenced was PBMCs. The source of these receptors is a man between 25 and 39 years old in good health and CMV-seropositive. The CDR3 runs from the conserved cysteine through the conserved F or W. Fields, in order: V gene, J gene, CDR3 protein.

V gene: TRBV30
J gene: TRBJ1-4
CDR3 protein: CAWSQGGGDPNEKLFF

V gene: TRBV25-1
J gene: TRBJ2-1
CDR3 protein: CASSERAGVYNEQFF

V gene: TRBV11-2
J gene: TRBJ2-1
CDR3 protein: CASSSRLAGPYNEQFF

V gene: TRBV6-1
J gene: TRBJ2-5
CDR3 protein: CASTYGLAKETQYF

V gene: TRBV30
J gene: TRBJ1-1
CDR3 protein: CAWRRYSTEAFF

V gene: TRBV5-6
J gene: TRBJ2-3
CDR3 protein: CASRRTEITDTQYF

V gene: TRBV7-9
J gene: TRBJ2-1
CDR3 protein: CASSLLAGGLHEQFF

V gene: TRBV27
J gene: TRBJ2-5
CDR3 protein: CASNSAGGQETQYF

V gene: TRBV27
J gene: TRBJ1-1
CDR3 protein: CASSSRQVNTEAFF

V gene: TRBV19
J gene: TRBJ1-1
CDR3 protein: CASSRTGGVDTEAFF

V gene: TRBV9
J gene: TRBJ2-3
CDR3 protein: CASSLAGGITDTQYF

V gene: TRBV5-5
J gene: TRBJ2-5
CDR3 protein: CASSRYGDSQETQYF

V gene: TRBV6-4
J gene: TRBJ1-1
CDR3 protein: CASSANVGNTEAFF

V gene: TRBV6-6
J gene: TRBJ1-2
CDR3 protein: CASTLPPGGGYTF

V gene: TRBV19
J gene: TRBJ2-5
CDR3 protein: CASSRGLGTQYF

V gene: TRBV7-2
J gene: TRBJ1-2
CDR3 protein: CASSLAGTRGAPGGYTF

V gene: TRBV11-2
J gene: TRBJ1-1
CDR3 protein: CASSSQSSGAFF

V gene: TRBV12-5
J gene: TRBJ1-2
CDR3 protein: CASGLAGAAYGYTF

V gene: TRBV2
J gene: TRBJ2-7
CDR3 protein: CASKRQPEGGYEQYF

V gene: TRBV9
J gene: TRBJ2-7
CDR3 protein: CASSVPLGEQYF

V gene: TRBV5-4
J gene: TRBJ2-3
CDR3 protein: CASSRQGEDTQYF

V gene: TRBV19
J gene: TRBJ1-2
CDR3 protein: CASSNAGLRGYTF